Listed below are T cell receptor beta chains from one sample, sequenced in a study of blood T cell repertoires in COVID-19. Clones were sequenced by immunoSEQ multiplex PCR, and TCRdb holds only the in-frame ones, with some missing. The top ten hold approximately 6.6% of the sample, which has a few hundred thousand clones, roughly 81% seen once. Sequenced material: PBMCs or T cells enriched from blood (not recorded which). Receptors were obtained from a woman between 50 and 59 years old who had been exposed to COVID-19. The CDR3 runs from the conserved cysteine through the conserved F or W. The D gene is left open where the match is weak. Not all rows give a size; the values are once, few, many and, for expanded clones, a class.

clone size	V gene	D gene	J gene	CDR3 DNA	CDR3 protein
.	TRBV12-3/TRBV12-4	.	TRBJ1-1	TGTGCCAGCACCTTACGAGGGAACACTGAAGCTTTCTTT	CASTLRGNTEAFF
once	TRBV28	.	TRBJ1-6	TGTGCCAGCAGTTTAGGAGGGTTGAATTCACCCCTCCACTTT	CASSLGGLNSPLHF
.	TRBV5-4	.	TRBJ2-5	TGTGCCAGCAGCCCTCGATTGACAGACTCCGGAGAGACCCAGTACTTC	CASSPRLTDSGETQYF
.	TRBV6-2/TRBV6-3	TRBD1	TRBJ1-5	TGTGCCAGCAGTTACCGACAGGCGGCAGGGGGTTACCAGCCCCAGCATTTT	CASSYRQAAGGYQPQHF
.	TRBV29-1	.	TRBJ1-6	TGCAGCGTTGGGGGAGACTCCTATAATTCACCCCTCCACTTT	CSVGGDSYNSPLHF
.	TRBV15	TRBD1	TRBJ2-2	TGTGCCACCAGCAGAGACAGGGGGCGGACCGGGGAGCTGTTTTTT	CATSRDRGRTGELFF
.	TRBV11-2	TRBD1	TRBJ1-6	TGTGCCAGCAGCCCGGACAGGGTTGCGTCACCCCTCCACTTT	CASSPDRVASPLHF
.	TRBV28	TRBD2	TRBJ2-1	TGTGCCAGCAGTTCCCCTAGCGGGGCCTCCTACAATGAGCAGTTCTTC	CASSSPSGASYNEQFF
.	TRBV6-5	.	TRBJ1-6	TGTGCCAGCAGCGCCCACGGGGAGAATAATTCACCCCTCCACTTT	CASSAHGENNSPLHF
.	TRBV10-2	TRBD2	TRBJ2-2	TGCGCCAGCGGAAGCGGGGGGGCCGGCACCGGGGAGCTGTTTTTT	CASGSGGAGTGELFF
once	TRBV6-5	.	TRBJ1-1	TGTGCCAGCAGTTACCGTAGGGGGGAGGGAAGGGCTTTCTTT	CASSYRRGEGRAFF
.	TRBV7-3	TRBD2	TRBJ2-1	TGTGCCAGCAGTACGACTAGCGGGAGTTACAATGAGCAGTTCTTC	CASSTTSGSYNEQFF
.	TRBV11-2	.	TRBJ2-2	TGTGCCAGCAGCCTGTCGCGCGCGAACACCGGGGAGCTGTTTTTT	CASSLSRANTGELFF
.	TRBV28	TRBD1	TRBJ1-2	TGTGCCACCCAGGGACAGGTATATGGCTACACCTTC	CATQGQVYGYTF
.	TRBV6-5	.	TRBJ2-1	TGTGCCAGCCGGAGGGAAAATGAGCAGTTCTTC	CASRRENEQFF
.	TRBV30	.	TRBJ1-2	TGTGCCTGGAGTGGACCGGGTGGCTACACCTTC	CAWSGPGGYTF
few	TRBV5-8	.	TRBJ2-2	TGTGCCAGCAGCTTTGAGGGTTCGGGCACCGGGGAGCTGTTTTTT	CASSFEGSGTGELFF
.	TRBV7-9	TRBD1	TRBJ1-6	TGTGCCAGCAGCCCTGACAGGGCGCAATATAATTCACCCCTCCACTTT	CASSPDRAQYNSPLHF
.	TRBV18	.	TRBJ2-2	TGTGCCAGCTCACCAAGGAGGGGGCCGAACACCGGGGAGCTGTTTTTT	CASSPRRGPNTGELFF
once	TRBV6-1	TRBD2	TRBJ2-5	TGTGCCAGCAGTGAAGGTCTAGCGGGGGGGGAAAAGACCCAGTACTTC	CASSEGLAGGEKTQYF
.	TRBV19	.	TRBJ1-5	TGTGCCAGTAGTATAGGAAAAAGGGGAAGGTATCAGCCCCAGCATTTT	CASSIGKRGRYQPQHF
.	TRBV5-6	.	TRBJ1-6	TGTGCCAGCAGCTTGGACAGGCGCTCCTATAATTCACCCCTCCACTTT	CASSLDRRSYNSPLHF
.	TRBV5-1	TRBD1	TRBJ2-4	TGCGCCAGCAGCTTGGATGACAGGGGGCGAACCAAAAACATTCAGTACTTC	CASSLDDRGRTKNIQYF
.	TRBV2	TRBD1	TRBJ1-5	TGTGCCAGCAGCCCTGGGACAGGGCAGGGTCAGCCCCAGCATTTT	CASSPGTGQGQPQHF
.	TRBV12-3/TRBV12-4	.	TRBJ2-7	TGTGCCAGCAGTCTTTTAGCGCAGTACGAGCAGTACTTC	CASSLLAQYEQYF
.	TRBV2	.	TRBJ2-3	TGTGCCAGCAGTAAACTGACTTCGGGCACAGATACGCAGTATTTT	CASSKLTSGTDTQYF
few	TRBV7-3	TRBD1	TRBJ2-1	TGTGCCAGCAGCCGCCGACCGGGACAGGGTTGGGATGAGCAGTTCTTC	CASSRRPGQGWDEQFF
.	TRBV7-2	.	TRBJ2-5	TGTGCCAGCAGCTCCTCAGAGACCCAGTACTTC	CASSSSETQYF
.	TRBV7-2	TRBD1	TRBJ1-5	TGTGCCAGCAGCTCACAGGGGGCAGAGAACCAGCCCCAGCATTTT	CASSSQGAENQPQHF
.	TRBV9	TRBD1	TRBJ1-1	TGTGCCAGCAGCGCGAGACAGGGCGGCACTGAAGCTTTCTTT	CASSARQGGTEAFF
.	TRBV2	TRBD2	TRBJ2-7	TGTGCCAGCAGCCCAATGCGGAGTAGCGGGGGGGGCGAGCAGTACTTC	CASSPMRSSGGGEQYF
.	TRBV6-5	.	TRBJ1-5	TGTGCCAGCAGCGACGGGGGATTTAGCAATCAGCCCCAGCATTTT	CASSDGGFSNQPQHF
.	TRBV5-1	.	TRBJ2-5	TGCGCCAGCAGCTTGGAGGTTGGCGGGAAGCAAGAGACCCAGTACTTC	CASSLEVGGKQETQYF
.	TRBV9	TRBD2	TRBJ2-3	TGTGCCAGCAGCATCCCCTCGGGAAGCGGGGCAGATACGCAGTATTTT	CASSIPSGSGADTQYF
.	TRBV7-2	.	TRBJ1-3	TGTGCCAGCAGCTTAGTTCAGGGATCGAGAGGAAACACCATATATTTT	CASSLVQGSRGNTIYF
once	TRBV6-2/TRBV6-3	.	TRBJ2-2	TGTGCCAGCAGCCAAGGGGCTAGGGATACCGGGGAGCTGTTTTTT	CASSQGARDTGELFF
.	TRBV7-8	.	TRBJ1-1	TGTGCCAGCAGCTCCCTTGGGGGGGCGAGGAGGAACACTGAAGCTTTCTTT	CASSSLGGARRNTEAFF
once	TRBV6-6	.	TRBJ1-3	TGTGCCAGCAGTGCGATCTCTGGAAACACCATATATTTT	CASSAISGNTIYF
few	TRBV7-2	TRBD2	TRBJ2-5	TGTGCCAGCAGCATAACTAGCGGGGGGACAAAGACCCAGTACTTC	CASSITSGGTKTQYF
.	TRBV27	TRBD1	TRBJ1-2	TGTGCCAGCAGTTTAGACAGGGTCCATGGCTACACCTTC	CASSLDRVHGYTF